The T cell receptor (beta chain) described here comes from a study of blood T cell repertoires in COVID-19. Study-wide background: Acute and convalescent COVID-19 samples came from the United States, Italy and Spain.

Libraries were prepared by immunoSEQ multiplex PCR; TCRdb keeps only in-frame clonotypes and omits some of them. This sample has approximately 300,000 clones, with 70% to 90% found just once. CDR3 length equals 15 residues. V gave up 7 bases and J gave up 3 bases, with 19 bases separating them. CDR1 is SNHLY and CDR2 is FYNNEI in the germline V gene. This clone was seen a few times. The clonotype was recovered from a woman in her twenties or thirties who had recovered from COVID-19. The J gene is TRBJ2-7, the V gene TRBV2; D is perhaps TRBD1 (6 bases). What was sequenced was PBMCs or T cells enriched from blood (not recorded which). The CDR3 sequence is CASTPDSRTNYEQYF. The CDR3 coding sequence is TGTGCCAGCACCCCGGACAGTAGAACAAACTACGAGCAGTACTTC.